These 2 T cell receptor beta chains were sequenced from one sample in a study of CD8 T cells in Susac syndrome. A quantity of roughly 0.5 to 1 ug RNA underwent reverse transcription using random hexamers. TCRdb passed the immunoSEQ multiplex PCR reads through MiXCR, listing each CDR3 protein once. The sample comprises approximately 210,000 distinct CDR3 sequences, about 94% of which are singletons, and 0.15% to 0.2% rests with the top ten. The sample was CD4+ T cells from PBMCs. These receptors all come from a human donor with Susac syndrome.

The chain combines TRBV4-1 with TRBJ1-4, with unresolved D. The ends were cut back, 0 bases at V and 0 bases at J, with 8 bases in the middle. Germline CDR1 is MGHRA and CDR2 is YSYEKL. CDR3 length: 16 residues. This CDR3 reads CASSQDNPATNEKLFF. The DNA for the CDR3 is TGCGCCAGCAGCCAAGATAACCCAGCAACTAATGAAAAACTGTTTTTT.

J is TRBJ2-1 and V is TRBV6-2 or TRBV6-3; D gene unclear. Germline V gives CDR1 MNHEY, CDR2 SVGEGT. The length of the CDR3 is 13 residues. V was shortened by 1 base and J by 9 bases, with 10 bases between the two germline ends. CDR3: CASSYWGRGEQFF. The CDR3 bases are TGTGCCAGCAGTTACTGGGGTCGCGGTGAGCAGTTCTTC.